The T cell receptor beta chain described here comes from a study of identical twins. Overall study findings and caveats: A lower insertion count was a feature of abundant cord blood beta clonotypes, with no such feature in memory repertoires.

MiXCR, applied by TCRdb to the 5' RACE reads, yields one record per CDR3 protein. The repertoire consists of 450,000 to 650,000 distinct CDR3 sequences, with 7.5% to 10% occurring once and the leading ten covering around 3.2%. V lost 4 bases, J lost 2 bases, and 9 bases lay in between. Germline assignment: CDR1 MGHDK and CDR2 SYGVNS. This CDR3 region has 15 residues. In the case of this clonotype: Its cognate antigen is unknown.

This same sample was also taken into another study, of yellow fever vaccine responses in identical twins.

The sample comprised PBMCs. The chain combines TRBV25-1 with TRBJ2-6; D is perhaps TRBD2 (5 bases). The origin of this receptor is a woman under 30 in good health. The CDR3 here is CASSGPGTGANVLTF. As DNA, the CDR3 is TGTGCCAGCAGTGGCCCGGGGACTGGGGCCAACGTCCTGACTTTC.